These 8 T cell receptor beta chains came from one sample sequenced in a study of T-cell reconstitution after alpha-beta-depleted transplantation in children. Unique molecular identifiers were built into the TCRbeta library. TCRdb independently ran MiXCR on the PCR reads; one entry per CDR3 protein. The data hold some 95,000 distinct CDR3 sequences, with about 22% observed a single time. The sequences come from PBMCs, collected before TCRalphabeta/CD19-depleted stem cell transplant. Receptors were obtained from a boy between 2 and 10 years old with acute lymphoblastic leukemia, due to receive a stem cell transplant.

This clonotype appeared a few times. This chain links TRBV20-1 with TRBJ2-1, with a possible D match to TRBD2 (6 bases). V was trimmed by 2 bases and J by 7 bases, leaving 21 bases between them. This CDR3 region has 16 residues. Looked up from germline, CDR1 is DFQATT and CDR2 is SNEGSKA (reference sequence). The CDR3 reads CSARPPAGGAWNEQFF. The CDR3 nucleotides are TGCAGTGCTAGACCCCCGGCCGGAGGGGCATGGAATGAGCAGTTCTTC.

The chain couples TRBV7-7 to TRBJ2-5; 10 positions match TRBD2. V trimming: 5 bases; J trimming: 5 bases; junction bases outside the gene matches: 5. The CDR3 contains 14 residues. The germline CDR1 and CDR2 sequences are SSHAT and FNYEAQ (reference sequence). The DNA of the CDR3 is TGTGCCAGCAGCCTCACGGGACTAGCGGAGACCCAGTACTTC. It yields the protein CASSLTGLAETQYF.

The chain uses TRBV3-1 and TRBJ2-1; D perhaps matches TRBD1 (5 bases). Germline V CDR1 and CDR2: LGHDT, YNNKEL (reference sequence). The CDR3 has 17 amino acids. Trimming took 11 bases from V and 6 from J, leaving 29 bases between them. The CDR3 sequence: CASTQERHGAYRNEQFF. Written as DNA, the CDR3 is TGTGCCTCCACCCAAGAGAGACATGGGGCCTATCGCAATGAGCAGTTCTTC.

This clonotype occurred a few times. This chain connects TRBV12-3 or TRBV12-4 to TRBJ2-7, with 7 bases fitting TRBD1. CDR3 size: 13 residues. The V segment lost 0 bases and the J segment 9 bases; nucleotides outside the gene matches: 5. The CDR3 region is CASSLAGQRRQYF. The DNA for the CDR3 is TGTGCCAGCAGTTTAGCGGGACAGAGAAGGCAGTACTTC.

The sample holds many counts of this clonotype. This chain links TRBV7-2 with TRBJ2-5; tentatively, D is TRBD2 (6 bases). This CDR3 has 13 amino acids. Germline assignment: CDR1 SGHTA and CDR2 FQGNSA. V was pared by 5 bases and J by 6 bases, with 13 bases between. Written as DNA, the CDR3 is TGTGCCAGCAGCCCCAGGGCGGGGAAGACCCAGTACTTC. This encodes CASSPRAGKTQYF.

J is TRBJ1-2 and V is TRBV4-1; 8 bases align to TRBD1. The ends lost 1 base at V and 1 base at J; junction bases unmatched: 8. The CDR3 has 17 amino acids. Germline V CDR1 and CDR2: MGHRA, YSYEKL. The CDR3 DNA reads TGCGCCAGCAGCCAAGGGACAGGGACAGGATTTAACTATGGCTACACCTTC. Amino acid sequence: CASSQGTGTGFNYGYTF.

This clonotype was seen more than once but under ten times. The CDR3 sequence: CASSVARGGGEQYF. CDR3 DNA sequence: TGTGCCAGCAGCGTAGCTCGAGGGGGAGGGGAGCAGTACTTC. The V call is TRBV9, the J call TRBJ2-7; D possibly corresponds to TRBD2 (7 bases). The CDR3 extends over 14 amino acids. V lost 0 bases and J 7 bases, leaving 14 bases between the germline ends. Germline CDR1 and CDR2: SGDLS and YYNGEE.

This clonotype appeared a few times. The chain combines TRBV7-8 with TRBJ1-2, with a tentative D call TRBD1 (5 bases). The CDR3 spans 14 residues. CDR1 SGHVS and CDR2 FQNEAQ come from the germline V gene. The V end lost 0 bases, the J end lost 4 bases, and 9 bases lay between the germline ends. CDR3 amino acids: CASSLAGVGYGYTF. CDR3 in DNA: TGTGCCAGCAGCTTAGCAGGGGTCGGCTATGGCTACACCTTC.